This record covers a single T cell receptor beta chain. The antigen this receptor binds is unknown. The input lacks base qualities; no much larger clone sits a single base away. The entry originates in a study of shared T cell receptors in the human thymus (dated by TCRdb to the early 2020s). Background on the whole study: The study examined how self-reactive, shared T-cell receptor alpha chains are generated in the human thymus.

Counted from cysteine to phenylalanine, this CDR3 has 18 amino acids. This entry keeps only the CDR3 DNA: 54 bases, framed from base 1. As encoded in the germline V gene, CDR1 is SGHTA while CDR2 is FQGNSA. The germline V and J ends show losses of 1 base and 8 bases respectively, and no gene match explains 14 bases of the junction. The library came from the immunoSEQ multiplex PCR assay. Here the immuneACCESS table is served through TCRdb, limited to in-frame sequences with V and J called. Missing clones are a known gap in these copies; in checked studies unresolved V genes cover under half, and the rest lacks a known reason. Across this sample there are about 660,000 clones, with 88% seen only once. The ten largest account for 0.0095% to 0.013% of the sample. These sequences were also reported in another study, on human thymus T cells. As that second paper reports: Immunologically healthy infants undergoing open corrective cardiac surgery for congenital heart defects in Finland were used as donors. The thymus tissue came from surgical resects taken out during corrective cardiac surgery. V and J gene segment usage appeared biased in both thymic and peripheral blood repertoires. The related research found that thymic TCR repertoires overlapped highly between unrelated individuals. The study characterized TCR alpha and beta repertoires from fewer than 10 infant thymus samples and a few related peripheral blood samples. Donor ages ranging from roughly 7 to 250 days were recorded, and five to seven male and a couple of female infants were included in the cohort. Thymocytes were freed from the tissue by mechanical means and kept at -70 degrees C as pellets of roughly 8.5-31 million cells. A QIAsymphony instrument was used to extract genomic DNA from frozen cell pellets. TCRB and TCRAD loci were amplified from a standardized quantity of quality-controlled genomic DNA using the immunoSEQ multiplex PCR assay. The V(D)J region was spanned by amplicons of a length sufficient to cover the CDR3 and to identify V and J genes. Through the commercial immunoSEQ service, the amplicons were sequenced on an Illumina platform. Corrections for primer bias and sequencing errors followed previously described methods, while TCRAD and TCRB definitions were based on the IMGT database. The repertoires were analysed using immunoSEQ Analyzer 3.0 and VDJTools for basic statistics, V/J segment usage, diversity estimates, rarefaction and pairwise overlap. To estimate diversity, the Chao1, ChaoE, Efron-Thisted, Shannon and inverse Simpson indices were applied, and diversity was also estimated on datasets down-sampled to the smallest sample. For repertoire overlap, CDR3 nucleotide sequence, V gene and J gene had to match strictly, and clustering was done by Jaccard-based multidimensional scaling. On average, around 810,000 unique TCRB clonotypes were obtained from thymus samples, compared with 70,000 to 100,000 from blood samples.

The sequenced sample consisted of thymocytes. The V gene is TRBV7-2 and the J gene is TRBJ2-1; 10 nucleotides in the junction match TRBD2. The sequence was collected from a boy under two years old with a congenital heart defect. Donor details come from another sample of the same person, matched by shared clones. The CDR3 amino acid sequence is: CASSLGPREREGPDEQFF. The base sequence is TGTGCCAGCAGCTTAGGCCCTCGGGAGCGGGAGGGCCCGGATGAGCAGTTCTTC.